Shown below are 7 T cell receptor beta chains from a single sample sequenced in a study of blood T cells in healthy people across ages. The authors ran a second PCR of about 6 to 11 cycles using a sample-barcoded 5' primer and a J-beta primer mix. From the 5' RACE reads, TCRdb called clonotypes with MiXCR, one entry per CDR3 protein. The sample lists hundreds of thousands of distinct CDR3 sequences; roughly 40% were seen once. Sequencing was done on a sample of blood. These receptors all come from a man between 18 and 29 years old in good health.

The chain uses TRBV15 and TRBJ2-1, with 7 bases identical to TRBD2. V lost 4 bases and J lost 13; bases outside the gene matches: 16. The CDR3 is made up of 15 amino acids. Germline loops: CDR1 LNHNV, CDR2 YYDKDF (reference sequence). CDR3 bases: TGTGCCACCAGCACACCGGGACTTCGGGGGGAGACCCAGTTCTTC. Its translation: CATSTPGLRGETQFF.

The V call is TRBV7-8, the J call TRBJ2-7; the D is unclear. The better agreement between TRBJ2-5 and the DNA end casts doubt on the J call. From germline, CDR1 is SGHVS and CDR2 FQNEAQ. The CDR3 length is 15 residues. In DNA, the CDR3 is TGTGCCAGCAGCGAACAAACTTTGAGTGGGGAGACCCAGTACTTC. This sequence encodes CASSEQTLSGETQYF.

V gene TRBV20-1 combines with J gene TRBJ1-2; TRBD1 aligns across 8 bases. The CDR3 is 12 amino acids. After removal of 6 bases from V and 5 bases from J, the junction contained 5 bases not matched to a gene. Germline V lookup: CDR1 DFQATT, CDR2 SNEGSKA (reference sequence). The CDR3 DNA is TGCAGTGCGGAGGACAGGGCTTATGGCTACACCTTC. It specifies CSAEDRAYGYTF.

On this clonotype: A single base separates this from a much larger clone, so it may be a read error. V usage is TRBV15 and J usage is TRBJ1-5; 7 nucleotides match TRBD1. The CDR3 length is 16 residues. Germline loops: CDR1 LNHNV, CDR2 YYDKDF (reference sequence). CDR3 in DNA: TGTGCCGCCAGCGCACGAGACAGGGCTCGGGGTCAGCCCCAGCATTTT. It codes for CAASARDRARGQPQHF. Together with reference TRBV15 and TRBJ1-5, the CDR3 gives the full variable domain: DAMVIQNPRYQVTQFGKPVTLSCSQTLNHNVMYWYQQKSSQAPKLLFHYYDKDFNNEADTPDNFQSRRPNTSFCFLDIRSPGLGDTAMYLCAASARDRARGQPQHFGDGTRLSIL.

This chain connects TRBV7-2 to TRBJ2-4; either TRBD1 or TRBD2 may fit D (5 bases each). Per germline, CDR1 SGHTA and CDR2 FQGNSA. V lost 1 base, J lost 1 base, and 17 bases lay in between. CDR3 length: 18 residues. The CDR3 reads CASSLGYQGPAAKNIQYF. CDR3 nucleotide sequence: TGTGCCAGCAGCTTAGGGTATCAGGGACCGGCGGCCAAAAACATTCAGTACTTC.

This chain connects TRBV12-3 or TRBV12-4 to TRBJ1-1; D may be TRBD1 (6 bases). CDR3 length equals 14 residues. V lost 7 bases to trimming and J lost 0 bases, with 12 bases between them. CDR3 protein: CASNPTGMNTEAFF. The CDR3 DNA sequence: TGTGCCAGCAACCCCACAGGGATGAACACTGAAGCTTTCTTT.

The sample holds one count of this clonotype. The rearrangement uses TRBV11-2 and TRBJ2-5, with 8 bases fitting TRBD2. Trimming took 2 bases from V and 11 from J; bases not matched to a gene: 22. This CDR3 region has 18 residues. CDR1 is SGHAT, CDR2 FQNNGV, per germline. Here the CDR3 DNA reads TGTGCCAGCAGCTTAACAAGCGCCGGGACTAGACCTTACAATGAGCAGTACTTC. Translation: CASSLTSAGTRPYNEQYF.